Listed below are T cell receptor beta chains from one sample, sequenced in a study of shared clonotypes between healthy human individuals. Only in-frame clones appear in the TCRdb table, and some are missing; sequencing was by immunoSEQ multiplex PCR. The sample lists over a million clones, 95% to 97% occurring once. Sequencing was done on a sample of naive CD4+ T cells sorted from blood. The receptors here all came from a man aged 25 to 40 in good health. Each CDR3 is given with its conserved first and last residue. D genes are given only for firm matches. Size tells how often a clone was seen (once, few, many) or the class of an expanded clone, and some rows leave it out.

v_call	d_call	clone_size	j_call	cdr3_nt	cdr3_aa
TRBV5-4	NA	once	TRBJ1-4	TGTGCCAGCAGCTTGTCGGGCAGAGATGAAAAACTGTTTTTT	CASSLSGRDEKLFF
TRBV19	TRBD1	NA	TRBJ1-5	TGTGCCAGTTGGTCGGGACAGGAGTATCAGCCCCAGCATTTT	CASWSGQEYQPQHF
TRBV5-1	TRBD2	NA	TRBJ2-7	TGCGCCAGCAGCCCAGGGACTAGCGTATACGAGCAGTACTTC	CASSPGTSVYEQYF
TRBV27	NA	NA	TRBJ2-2	TGTGCCAGCAGTTTCGGGGGATCCGGGGAGCTGTTTTTT	CASSFGGSGELFF
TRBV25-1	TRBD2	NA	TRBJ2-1	TGTGCCAGCAGCATTAGCGGGAGGGGCAATGAGCAGTTCTTC	CASSISGRGNEQFF
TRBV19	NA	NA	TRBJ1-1	TGTGCCAGTAGTAGGAACAGGGTTATGAACACTGAAGCTTTCTTT	CASSRNRVMNTEAFF
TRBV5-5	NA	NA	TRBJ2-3	TGTGCCAGCAGCTTGGGGGGAACGGGATTATTGGGGAGCACAGATACGCAGTATTTT	CASSLGGTGLLGSTDTQYF
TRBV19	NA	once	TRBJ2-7	TGTGCCAGTTCCCACGGTCTCTACGAGCAGTACTTC	CASSHGLYEQYF
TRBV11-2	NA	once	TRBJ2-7	TGTGCCAGCAGCTTAGTTGTCGGAGCCTACGAGCAGTACTTC	CASSLVVGAYEQYF
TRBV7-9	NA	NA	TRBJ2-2	TGTGCCAGCAGCTTAGCTGCCACCACCGGGGAGCTGTTTTTT	CASSLAATTGELFF
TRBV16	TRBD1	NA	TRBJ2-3	TGTGCCAGCAGCTACCGGGACAGAAAACTCACAGATACGCAGTATTTT	CASSYRDRKLTDTQYF
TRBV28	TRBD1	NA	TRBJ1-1	TGTGCCAGCAGTAACTCCGGGCAGGGGGGGTTCAACCCTGAAGCTTTCTTT	CASSNSGQGGFNPEAFF
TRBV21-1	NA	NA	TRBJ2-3	TGTGCCAGCAGCAACGGATTACAGGCGACACCTAGCACAGATACGCAGTATTTT	CASSNGLQATPSTDTQYF
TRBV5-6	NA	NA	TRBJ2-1	TGTGCCAGCAGCTTGACAGGTAGCTCCTACAATGAGCAGTTCTTC	CASSLTGSSYNEQFF
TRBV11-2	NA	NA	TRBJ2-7	TGTGCCAGCAGCTTAGACAGGGGCCCCTACGAGCAGTACTTC	CASSLDRGPYEQYF
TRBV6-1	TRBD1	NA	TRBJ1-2	TGTGCCAGCAGGGGGACAGAGGCATATCGTGGCTACACCTTC	CASRGTEAYRGYTF
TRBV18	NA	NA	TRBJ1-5	TGTGCCAGCTCACCAACCGCGAATTCAAATCAGCCCCAGCATTTT	CASSPTANSNQPQHF
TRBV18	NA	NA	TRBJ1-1	TGTGCCAGCTCATCGGGATTGAACACTGAAGCTTTCTTT	CASSSGLNTEAFF
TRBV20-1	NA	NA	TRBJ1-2	TGCAGTGCTATGTCTAACTATGGCTACACCTTC	CSAMSNYGYTF
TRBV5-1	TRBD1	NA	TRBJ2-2	TGCGCCAGCAGCGGAAAAAGACAGGGTTCGAACACCGGGGAGCTGTTTTTT	CASSGKRQGSNTGELFF
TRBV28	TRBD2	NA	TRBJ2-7	TGTGCCAGCAGTTTACGGGGAATCCTAGCGGGATCGGGGGAGCAGTACTTC	CASSLRGILAGSGEQYF
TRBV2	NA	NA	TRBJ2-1	TGTGCCAGCAGCGGGCAGGTTAGTGGTGAGCAGTTCTTC	CASSGQVSGEQFF
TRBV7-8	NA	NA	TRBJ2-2	TGTGCCAGCAGCCTCCTTTCCGGGCTTGGAGGGAGCACCGGGGAGCTGTTTTTT	CASSLLSGLGGSTGELFF
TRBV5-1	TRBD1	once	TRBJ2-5	TGCGCCAGCAGTATGACAGGGAAGGGAGAGACCCAGTACTTC	CASSMTGKGETQYF